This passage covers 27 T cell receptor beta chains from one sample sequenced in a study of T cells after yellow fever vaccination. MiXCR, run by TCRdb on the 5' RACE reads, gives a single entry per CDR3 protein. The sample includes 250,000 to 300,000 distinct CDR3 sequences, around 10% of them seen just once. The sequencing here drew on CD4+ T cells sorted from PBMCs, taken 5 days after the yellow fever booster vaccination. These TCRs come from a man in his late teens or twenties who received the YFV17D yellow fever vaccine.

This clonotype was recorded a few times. The CDR3 is CASSLTSGGATQYF. Written as DNA, the CDR3 is TGTGCCAGCAGCTTGACTAGCGGGGGGGCGACCCAGTACTTC. The V call is TRBV7-2, the J call TRBJ2-5; 14 bases are shared with TRBD2. V was clipped by 3 bases and J by 7 bases; unmatched bases: 1. Germline loops: CDR1 SGHTA, CDR2 FQGNSA. This CDR3 contains 14 residues.

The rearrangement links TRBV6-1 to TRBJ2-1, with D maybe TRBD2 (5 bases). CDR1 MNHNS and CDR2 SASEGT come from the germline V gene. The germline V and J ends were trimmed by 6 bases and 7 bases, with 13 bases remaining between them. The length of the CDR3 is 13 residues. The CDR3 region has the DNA TGTGCCAGCAGGAGGGTAGTAGGGAATGAGCAGTTCTTC. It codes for CASRRVVGNEQFF.

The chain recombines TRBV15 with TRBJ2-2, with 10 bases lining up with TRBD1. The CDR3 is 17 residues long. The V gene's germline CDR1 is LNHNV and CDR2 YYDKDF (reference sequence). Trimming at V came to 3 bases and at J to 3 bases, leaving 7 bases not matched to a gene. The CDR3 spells CATSRGFGTGDTGELFF. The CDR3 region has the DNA TGTGCCACCAGCAGGGGATTCGGGACAGGGGACACCGGGGAGCTGTTTTTT.

In nucleotides, the CDR3 is TGCAGGACCGGCGGGCTAGCGGGGGGAGATGAGCAGTTCTTC. Amino acid sequence: CRTGGLAGGDEQFF. The gene calls are TRBV20-1 and TRBJ2-1; 11 positions match TRBD2. In germline, CDR1 is DFQATT, CDR2 SNEGSKA (reference sequence). The CDR3 runs to 14 residues.

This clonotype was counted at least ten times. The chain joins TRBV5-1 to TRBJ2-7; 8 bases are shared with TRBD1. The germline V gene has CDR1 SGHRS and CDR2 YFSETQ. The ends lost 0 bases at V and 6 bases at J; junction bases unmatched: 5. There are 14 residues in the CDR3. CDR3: CASSLEDRAGEQYF. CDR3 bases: TGCGCCAGCAGCTTGGAGGACAGGGCTGGCGAGCAGTACTTC.

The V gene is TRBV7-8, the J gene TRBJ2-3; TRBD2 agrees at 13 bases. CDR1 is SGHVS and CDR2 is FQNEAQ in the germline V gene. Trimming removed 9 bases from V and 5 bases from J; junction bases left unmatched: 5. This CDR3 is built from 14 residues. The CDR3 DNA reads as TGTGCCAGTACTAGCGGGGGGGGAAGAGATACGCAGTATTTT. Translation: CASTSGGGRDTQYF.

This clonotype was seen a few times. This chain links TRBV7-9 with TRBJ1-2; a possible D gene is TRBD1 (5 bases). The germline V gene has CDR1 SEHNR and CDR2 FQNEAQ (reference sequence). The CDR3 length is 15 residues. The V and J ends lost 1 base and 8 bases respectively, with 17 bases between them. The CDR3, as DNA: TGTGCCAGCAGCTTAGTACCAGGGAGGCTGCGGGGCTACACCTTC. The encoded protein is CASSLVPGRLRGYTF.

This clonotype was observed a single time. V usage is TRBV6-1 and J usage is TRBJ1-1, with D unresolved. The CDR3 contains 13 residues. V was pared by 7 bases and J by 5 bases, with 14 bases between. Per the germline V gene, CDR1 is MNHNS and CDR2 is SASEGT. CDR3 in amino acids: CASNELGRTEAFF. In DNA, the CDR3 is TGTGCCAGCAACGAGCTCGGGAGGACTGAAGCTTTCTTT.

In nucleotides, the CDR3 is TGTGCCAGCAGTGAAGAGCGTGCCTCTGGAAACACCATATATTTT. Its translation: CASSEERASGNTIYF. V usage is TRBV2 and J usage is TRBJ1-3; D is unresolved. CDR1 and CDR2 from the germline V gene are SNHLY and FYNNEI. This CDR3 region has 15 residues. Trimming pared 1 base from V and 0 bases from J, leaving 7 bases between.

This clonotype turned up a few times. This CDR3 reads CASSLSGDSYGYTF. CDR3 nucleotides: TGTGCCAGCAGTTTATCCGGAGACTCTTATGGCTACACCTTC. The V and J genes are TRBV27 and TRBJ1-2, with D hard to call. The CDR3 spans 14 residues. CDR1 and CDR2 (germline): MNHEY, SMNVEV (reference sequence). V was cut by 0 bases and J by 5 bases, with 10 bases left in between.

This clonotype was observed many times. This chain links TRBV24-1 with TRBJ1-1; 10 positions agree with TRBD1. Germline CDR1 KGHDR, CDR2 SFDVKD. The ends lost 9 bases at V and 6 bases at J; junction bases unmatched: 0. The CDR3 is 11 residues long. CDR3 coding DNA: TGTGCCACCGGACAGGGGGCTGAAGCTTTCTTT. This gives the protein CATGQGAEAFF.

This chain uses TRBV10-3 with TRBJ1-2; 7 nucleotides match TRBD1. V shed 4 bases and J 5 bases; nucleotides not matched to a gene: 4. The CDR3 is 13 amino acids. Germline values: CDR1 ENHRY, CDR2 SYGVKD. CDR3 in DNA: TGTGCCATCAGTGCCCAGGGGGAATATGGCTACACCTTC. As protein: CAISAQGEYGYTF.

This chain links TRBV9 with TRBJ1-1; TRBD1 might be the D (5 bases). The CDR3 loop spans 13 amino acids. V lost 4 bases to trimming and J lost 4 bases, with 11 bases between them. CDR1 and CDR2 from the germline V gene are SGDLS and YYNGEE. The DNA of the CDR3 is TGTGCCAGCAGCTCACCAGGGAGCACTGAAGCTTTCTTT. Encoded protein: CASSSPGSTEAFF.

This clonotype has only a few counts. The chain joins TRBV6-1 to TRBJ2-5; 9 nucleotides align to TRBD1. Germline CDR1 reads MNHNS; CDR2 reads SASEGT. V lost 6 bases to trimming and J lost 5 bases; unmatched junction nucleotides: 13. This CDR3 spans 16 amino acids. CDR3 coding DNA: TGTGCCAGCAGCGGCTTTGGACAGGGGTCCAAGGAGACCCAGTACTTC. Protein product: CASSGFGQGSKETQYF.

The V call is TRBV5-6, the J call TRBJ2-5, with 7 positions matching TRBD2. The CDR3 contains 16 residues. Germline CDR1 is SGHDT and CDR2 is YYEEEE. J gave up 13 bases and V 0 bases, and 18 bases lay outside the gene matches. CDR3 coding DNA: TGTGCCAGCAGCTTGGCCGAACTAGCGTCGACTATACGGCCGTACTTC. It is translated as CASSLAELASTIRPYF.

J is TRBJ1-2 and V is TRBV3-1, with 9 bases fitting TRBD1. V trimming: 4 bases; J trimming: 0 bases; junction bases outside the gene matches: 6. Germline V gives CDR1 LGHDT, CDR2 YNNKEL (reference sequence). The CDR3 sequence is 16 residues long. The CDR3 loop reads CASSLRDRATNYGYTF. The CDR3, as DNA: TGTGCCAGCAGCCTCCGGGACAGGGCGACTAACTATGGCTACACCTTC.

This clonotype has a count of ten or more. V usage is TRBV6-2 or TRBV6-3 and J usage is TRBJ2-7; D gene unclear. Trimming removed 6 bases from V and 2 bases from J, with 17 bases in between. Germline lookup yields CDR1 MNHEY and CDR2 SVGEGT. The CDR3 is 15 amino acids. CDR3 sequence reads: CASSPTSTEAYEQYF. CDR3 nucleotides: TGTGCCAGCAGCCCTACCTCGACCGAAGCCTACGAGCAGTACTTC.

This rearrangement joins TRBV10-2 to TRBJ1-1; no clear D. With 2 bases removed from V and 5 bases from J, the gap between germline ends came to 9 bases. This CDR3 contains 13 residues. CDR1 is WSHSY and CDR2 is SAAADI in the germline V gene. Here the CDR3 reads CASSEGRVTEAFF. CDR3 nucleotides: TGCGCCAGCAGTGAGGGTAGGGTAACTGAAGCTTTCTTT.

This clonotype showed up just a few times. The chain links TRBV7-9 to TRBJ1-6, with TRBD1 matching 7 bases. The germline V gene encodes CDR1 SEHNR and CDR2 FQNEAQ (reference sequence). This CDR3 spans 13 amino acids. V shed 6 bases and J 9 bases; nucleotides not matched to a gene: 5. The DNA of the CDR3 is TGTGCCAGCAGACGGGACAGCACTTCACCCCTCCACTTT. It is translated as CASRRDSTSPLHF. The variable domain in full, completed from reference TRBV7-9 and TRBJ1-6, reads DTGVSQNPRHKITKRGQNVTFRCDPISEHNRLYWYRQTLGQGPEFLTYFQNEAQLEKSRLLSDRFSAERPKGSFSTLEIQRTEQGDSAMYLCASRRDSTSPLHFGNGTRLTVT.

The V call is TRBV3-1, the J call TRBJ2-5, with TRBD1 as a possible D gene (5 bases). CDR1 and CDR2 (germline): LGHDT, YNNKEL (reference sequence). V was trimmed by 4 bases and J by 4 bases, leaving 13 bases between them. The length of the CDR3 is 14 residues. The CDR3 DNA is TGTGCCAGCAGCCCAAAAGGAAGGGGAGAGACCCAGTACTTC. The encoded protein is CASSPKGRGETQYF.

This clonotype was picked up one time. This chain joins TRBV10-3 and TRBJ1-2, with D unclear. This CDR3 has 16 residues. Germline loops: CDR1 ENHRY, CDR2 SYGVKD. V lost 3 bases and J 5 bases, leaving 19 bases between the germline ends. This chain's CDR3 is CAISDQYGPPGYGYTF. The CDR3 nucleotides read TGTGCCATCAGTGACCAGTACGGCCCTCCGGGGTATGGCTACACCTTC.

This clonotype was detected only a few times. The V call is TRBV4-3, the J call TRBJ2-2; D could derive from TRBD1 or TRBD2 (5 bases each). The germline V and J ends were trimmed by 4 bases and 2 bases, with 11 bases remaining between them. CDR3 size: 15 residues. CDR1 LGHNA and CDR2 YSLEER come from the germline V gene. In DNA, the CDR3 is TGCGCCAGCAGCCGAGGGACGAGTAACACCGGGGAGCTGTTTTTT. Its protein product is CASSRGTSNTGELFF.

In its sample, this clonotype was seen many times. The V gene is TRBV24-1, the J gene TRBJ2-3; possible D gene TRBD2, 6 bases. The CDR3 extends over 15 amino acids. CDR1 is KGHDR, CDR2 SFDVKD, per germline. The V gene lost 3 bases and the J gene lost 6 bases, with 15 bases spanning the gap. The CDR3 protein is CATSDVAGPGDTQYF. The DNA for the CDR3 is TGTGCCACCAGTGATGTTGCGGGGCCCGGGGATACGCAGTATTTT.

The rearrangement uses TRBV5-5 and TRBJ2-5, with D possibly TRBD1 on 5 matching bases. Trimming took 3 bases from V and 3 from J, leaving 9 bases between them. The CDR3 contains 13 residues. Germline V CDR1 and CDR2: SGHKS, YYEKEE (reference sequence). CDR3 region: CASSWGWEETQYF. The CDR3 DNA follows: TGTGCCAGCAGCTGGGGCTGGGAAGAGACCCAGTACTTC.

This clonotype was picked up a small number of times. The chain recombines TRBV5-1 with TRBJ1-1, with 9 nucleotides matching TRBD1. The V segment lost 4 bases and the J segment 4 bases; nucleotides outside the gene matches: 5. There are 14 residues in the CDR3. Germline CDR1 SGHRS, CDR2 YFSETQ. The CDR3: CASSRTGEGTEAFF. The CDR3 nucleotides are TGCGCCAGCAGCAGGACAGGGGAGGGCACTGAAGCTTTCTTT.

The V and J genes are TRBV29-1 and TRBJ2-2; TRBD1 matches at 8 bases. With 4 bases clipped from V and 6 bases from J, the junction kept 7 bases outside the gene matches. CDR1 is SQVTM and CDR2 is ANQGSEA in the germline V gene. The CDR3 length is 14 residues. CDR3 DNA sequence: TGCAGCGTTGGACAGGGGCCGGGGGCCGGGGAGCTGTTTTTT. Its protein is CSVGQGPGAGELFF.

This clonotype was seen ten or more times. DNA for the CDR3: TGTGCCAGCAATAAAGGGGGCAGAGATACGCAGTATTTT. Protein: CASNKGGRDTQYF. The chain has TRBV6-5 and TRBJ2-3, with 7 bases aligning to TRBD1. Germline CDR1 MNHEY, CDR2 SVGAGI. The V segment lost 7 bases and the J segment 5 bases; nucleotides outside the gene matches: 6. The CDR3 spans 13 residues.